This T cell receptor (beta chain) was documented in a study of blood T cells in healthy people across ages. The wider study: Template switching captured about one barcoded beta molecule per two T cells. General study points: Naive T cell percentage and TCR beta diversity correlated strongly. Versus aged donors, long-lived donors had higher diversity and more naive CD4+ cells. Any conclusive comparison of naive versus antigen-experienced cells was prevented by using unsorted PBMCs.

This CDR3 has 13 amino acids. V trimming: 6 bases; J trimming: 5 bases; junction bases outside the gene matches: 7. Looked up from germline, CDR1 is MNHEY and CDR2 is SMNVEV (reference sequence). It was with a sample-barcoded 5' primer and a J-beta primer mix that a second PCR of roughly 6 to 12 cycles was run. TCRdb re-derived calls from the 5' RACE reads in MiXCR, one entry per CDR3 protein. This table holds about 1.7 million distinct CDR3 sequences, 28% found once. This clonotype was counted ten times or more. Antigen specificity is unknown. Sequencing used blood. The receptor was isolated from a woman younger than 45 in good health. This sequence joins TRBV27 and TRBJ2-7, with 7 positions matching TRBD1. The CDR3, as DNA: TGTGCCAGCAGCTCGACAGGGCCAAACGAGCAGTACTTC. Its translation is CASSSTGPNEQYF.